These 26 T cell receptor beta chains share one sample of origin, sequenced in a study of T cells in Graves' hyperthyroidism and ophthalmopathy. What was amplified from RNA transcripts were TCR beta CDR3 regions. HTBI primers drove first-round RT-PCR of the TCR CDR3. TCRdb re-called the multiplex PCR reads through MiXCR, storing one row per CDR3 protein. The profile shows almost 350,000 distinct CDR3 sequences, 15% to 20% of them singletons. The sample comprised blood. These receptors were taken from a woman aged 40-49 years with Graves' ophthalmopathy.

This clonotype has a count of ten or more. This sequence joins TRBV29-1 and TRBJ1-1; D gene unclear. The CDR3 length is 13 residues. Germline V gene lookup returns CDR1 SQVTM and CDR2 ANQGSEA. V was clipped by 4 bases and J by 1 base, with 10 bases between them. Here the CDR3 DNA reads TGCAGCGTTGGTCGCAGTGGGAACACTGAAGCTTTCTTT. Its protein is CSVGRSGNTEAFF.

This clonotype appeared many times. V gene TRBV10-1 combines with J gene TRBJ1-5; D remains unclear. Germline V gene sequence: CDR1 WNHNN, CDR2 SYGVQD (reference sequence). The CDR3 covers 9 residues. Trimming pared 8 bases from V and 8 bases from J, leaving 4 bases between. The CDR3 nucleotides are TGCGCCAGCGGGAAGCCCCAGCATTTT. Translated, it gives CASGKPQHF.

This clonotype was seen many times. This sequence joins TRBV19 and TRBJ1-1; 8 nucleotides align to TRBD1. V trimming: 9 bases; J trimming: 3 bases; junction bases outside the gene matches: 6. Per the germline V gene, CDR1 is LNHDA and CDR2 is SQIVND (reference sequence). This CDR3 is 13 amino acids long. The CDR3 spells CARQGAEDTEAFF. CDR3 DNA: TGTGCCAGGCAGGGGGCGGAGGACACTGAAGCTTTCTTT.

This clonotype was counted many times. CDR3 sequence: CSARVWAEREQYF. DNA of the CDR3: TGCAGTGCTAGAGTTTGGGCAGAGCGGGAGCAGTACTTC. The V gene is TRBV20-1, the J gene TRBJ2-7; a weak D match, TRBD2 (5 bases). The germline CDR1 and CDR2 sequences are DFQATT and SNEGSKA (reference sequence). The CDR3 loop spans 13 amino acids. V was pared by 1 base and J by 7 bases, with 14 bases between.

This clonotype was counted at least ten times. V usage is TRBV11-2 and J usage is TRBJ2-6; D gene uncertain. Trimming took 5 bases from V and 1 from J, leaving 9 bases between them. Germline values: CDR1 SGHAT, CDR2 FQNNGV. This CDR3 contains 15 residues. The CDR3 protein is CASSDILSGANVLTF. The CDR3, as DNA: TGTGCCAGCAGCGATATATTGTCTGGGGCCAACGTCCTGACTTTC.

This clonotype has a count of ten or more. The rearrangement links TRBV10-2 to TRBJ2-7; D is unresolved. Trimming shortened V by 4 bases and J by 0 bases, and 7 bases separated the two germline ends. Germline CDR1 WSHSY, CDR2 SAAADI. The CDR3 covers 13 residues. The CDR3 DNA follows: TGCGCCAGCAGTGCGGCAGGCTCCTACGAGCAGTACTTC. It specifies CASSAAGSYEQYF.

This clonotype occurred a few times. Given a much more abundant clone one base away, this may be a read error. CDR3 in amino acids: CASSLEERRNTGELSF. CDR3 DNA: TGTGCCAGCAGCTTAGAGGAGCGGAGGAACACCGGGGAGCTGTCTTTT. The chain recombines TRBV11-1 with TRBJ2-2, with D possibly TRBD2 on 5 matching bases. CDR3 size: 16 residues. Germline values: CDR1 SGHAT, CDR2 FQDESV (reference sequence).

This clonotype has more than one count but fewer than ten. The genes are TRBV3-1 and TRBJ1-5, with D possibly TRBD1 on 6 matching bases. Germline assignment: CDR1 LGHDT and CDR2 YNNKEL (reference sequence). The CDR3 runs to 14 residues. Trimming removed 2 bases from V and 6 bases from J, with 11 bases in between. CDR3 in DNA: TGTGCCAGCAGCCAAATTAGGGGGGCTCAGCCCCAGCATTTT. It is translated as CASSQIRGAQPQHF. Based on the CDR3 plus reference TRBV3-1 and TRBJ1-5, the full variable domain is DTAVSQTPKYLVTQMGNDKSIKCEQNLGHDTMYWYKQDSKKFLKIMFSYNNKELIINETVPNRFSPKSPDKAHLNLHINSLELGDSAVYFCASSQIRGAQPQHFGDGTRLSIL.

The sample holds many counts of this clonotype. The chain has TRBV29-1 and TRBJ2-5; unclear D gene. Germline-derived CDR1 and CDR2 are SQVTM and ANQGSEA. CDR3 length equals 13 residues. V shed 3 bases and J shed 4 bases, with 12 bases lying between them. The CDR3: CSVEVAPRETQYF. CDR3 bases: TGCAGCGTTGAGGTCGCACCACGAGAGACCCAGTACTTC.

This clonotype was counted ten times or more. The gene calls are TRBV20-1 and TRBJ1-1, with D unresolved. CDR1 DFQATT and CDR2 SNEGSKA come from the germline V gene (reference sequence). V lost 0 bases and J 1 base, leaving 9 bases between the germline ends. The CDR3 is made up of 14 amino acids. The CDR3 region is CSARDNSRNTEAFF. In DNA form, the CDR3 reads TGCAGTGCTAGAGATAATAGCCGGAACACTGAAGCTTTCTTT.

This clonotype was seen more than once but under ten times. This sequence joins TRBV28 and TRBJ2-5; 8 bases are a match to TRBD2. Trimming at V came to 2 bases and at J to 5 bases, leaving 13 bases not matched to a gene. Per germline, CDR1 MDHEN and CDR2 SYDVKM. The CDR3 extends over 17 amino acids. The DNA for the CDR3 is TGTGCCAGCAGTTTAATCCTCGGGAGGGCCGCGGAGGAGACCCAGTACTTC. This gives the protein CASSLILGRAAEETQYF.

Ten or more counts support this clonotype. The CDR3 nucleotides read TGTGCCACCAGTGATTCGGGGACAGGGGACAACATTCAGTACTTC. Translation gives CATSDSGTGDNIQYF. This sequence joins TRBV24-1 and TRBJ2-4, with TRBD1 identical over 10 bases. The V gene end was trimmed by 2 bases and the J gene end by 7 bases; junction bases not matched to a gene: 4. Germline values: CDR1 KGHDR, CDR2 SFDVKD. The CDR3 is 15 residues long.

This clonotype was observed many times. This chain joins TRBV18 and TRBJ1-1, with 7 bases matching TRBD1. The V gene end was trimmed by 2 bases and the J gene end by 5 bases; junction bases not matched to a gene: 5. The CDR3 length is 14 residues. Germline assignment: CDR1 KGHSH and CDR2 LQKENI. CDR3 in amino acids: CASSPGTVRTEAFF. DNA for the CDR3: TGTGCCAGCTCACCAGGGACAGTTAGAACTGAAGCTTTCTTT.

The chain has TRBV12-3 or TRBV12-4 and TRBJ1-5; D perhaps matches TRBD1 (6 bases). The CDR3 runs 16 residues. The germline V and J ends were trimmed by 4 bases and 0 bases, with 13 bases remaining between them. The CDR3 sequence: CASSWVQGHSNQPQHF. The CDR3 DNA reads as TGTGCCAGCAGTTGGGTCCAGGGACATAGCAATCAGCCCCAGCATTTT.

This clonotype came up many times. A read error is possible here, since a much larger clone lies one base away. CDR3 nucleotides: TGTGCCAGCAGTGAAGCGAGGTGGGGGGCGAGTTCACCCCTCCACTTT. The encoded protein is CASSEARWGASSPLHF. The rearrangement uses TRBV6-1 and TRBJ1-6; D might be TRBD1 (6 bases). V was trimmed by 0 bases and J by 9 bases, leaving 15 bases between them. The V gene's germline CDR1 is MNHNS and CDR2 SASEGT. This CDR3 has 16 amino acids.

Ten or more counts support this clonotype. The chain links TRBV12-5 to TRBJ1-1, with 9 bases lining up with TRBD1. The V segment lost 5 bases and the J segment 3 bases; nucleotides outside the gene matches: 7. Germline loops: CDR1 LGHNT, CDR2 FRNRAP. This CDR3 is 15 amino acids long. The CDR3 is CASGPGDRADTEAFF. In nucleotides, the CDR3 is TGTGCTAGTGGTCCCGGGGACAGGGCGGACACTGAAGCTTTCTTT.

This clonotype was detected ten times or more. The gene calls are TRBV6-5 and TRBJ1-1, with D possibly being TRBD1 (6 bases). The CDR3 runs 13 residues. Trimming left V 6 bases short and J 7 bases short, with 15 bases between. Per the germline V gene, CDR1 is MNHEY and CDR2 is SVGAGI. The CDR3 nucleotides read TGTGCCAGCAGCGTCTCGGACAGCGGTGAAGCTTTCTTT. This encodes CASSVSDSGEAFF.

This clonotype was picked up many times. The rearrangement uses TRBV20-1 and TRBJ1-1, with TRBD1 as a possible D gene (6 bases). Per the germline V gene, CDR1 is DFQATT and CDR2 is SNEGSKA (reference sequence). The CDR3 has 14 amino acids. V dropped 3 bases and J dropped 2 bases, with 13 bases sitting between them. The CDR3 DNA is TGCAGTGCTAGGTCAGGACAGCGTAACACTGAAGCTTTCTTT. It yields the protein CSARSGQRNTEAFF.

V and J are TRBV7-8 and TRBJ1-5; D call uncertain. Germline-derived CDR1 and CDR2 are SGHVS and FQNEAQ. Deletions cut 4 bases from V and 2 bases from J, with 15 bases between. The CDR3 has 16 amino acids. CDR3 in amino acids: CASSSPEGGGNQPQHF. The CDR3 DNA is TGTGCCAGCAGCTCCCCTGAGGGTGGTGGCAATCAGCCCCAGCATTTT.

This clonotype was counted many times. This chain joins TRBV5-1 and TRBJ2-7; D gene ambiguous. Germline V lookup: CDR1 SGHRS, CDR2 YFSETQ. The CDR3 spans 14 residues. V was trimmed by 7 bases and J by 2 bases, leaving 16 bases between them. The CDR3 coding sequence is TGCGCCAGCCCCCCCTTGCTGCTACCCTACGAGCAGTACTTC. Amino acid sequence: CASPPLLLPYEQYF.

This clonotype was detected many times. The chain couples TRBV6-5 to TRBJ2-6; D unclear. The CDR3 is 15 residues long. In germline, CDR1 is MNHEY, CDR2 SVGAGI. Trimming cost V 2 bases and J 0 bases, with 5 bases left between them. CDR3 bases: TGTGCCAGCAGTTACGGGGTCTCTGGGGCCAACGTCCTGACTTTC. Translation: CASSYGVSGANVLTF.

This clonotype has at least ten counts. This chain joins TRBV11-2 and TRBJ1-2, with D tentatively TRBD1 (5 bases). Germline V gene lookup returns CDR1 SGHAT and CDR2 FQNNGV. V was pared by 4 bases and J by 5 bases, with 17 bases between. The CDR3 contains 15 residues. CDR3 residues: CASSSRDAKDYGYTF. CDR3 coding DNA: TGTGCCAGCAGCTCCCGGGACGCAAAAGATTATGGCTACACCTTC.

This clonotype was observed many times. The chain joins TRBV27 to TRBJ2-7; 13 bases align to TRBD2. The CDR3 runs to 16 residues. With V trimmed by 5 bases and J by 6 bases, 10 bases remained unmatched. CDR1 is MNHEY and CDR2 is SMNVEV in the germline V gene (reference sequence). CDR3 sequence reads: CASSTLPGLAGREQYF. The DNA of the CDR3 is TGTGCCAGCAGTACCTTACCGGGACTAGCGGGACGCGAGCAGTACTTC.

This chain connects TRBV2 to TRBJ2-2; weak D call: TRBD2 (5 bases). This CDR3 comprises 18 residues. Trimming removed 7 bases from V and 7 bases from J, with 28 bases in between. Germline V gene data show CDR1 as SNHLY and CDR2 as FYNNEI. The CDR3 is CASTEVGRTRFEGGELFF. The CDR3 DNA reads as TGTGCCAGCACTGAGGTTGGAAGGACCCGATTTGAGGGCGGGGAGCTGTTTTTT.

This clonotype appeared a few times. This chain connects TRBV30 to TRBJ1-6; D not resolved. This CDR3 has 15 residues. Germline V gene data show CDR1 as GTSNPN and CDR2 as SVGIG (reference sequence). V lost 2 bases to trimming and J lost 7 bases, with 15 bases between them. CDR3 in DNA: TGTGCCTGGAGTATCGGAGCCAGGCCAAATTCACCCCTCCACTTT. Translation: CAWSIGARPNSPLHF.

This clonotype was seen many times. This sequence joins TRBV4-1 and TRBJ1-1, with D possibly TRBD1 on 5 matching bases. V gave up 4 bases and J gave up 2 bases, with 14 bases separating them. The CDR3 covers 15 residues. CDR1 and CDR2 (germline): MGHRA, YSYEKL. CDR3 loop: CASSLLAGLNTEAFF. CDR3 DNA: TGCGCCAGCAGCCTATTGGCGGGACTCAACACTGAAGCTTTCTTT.